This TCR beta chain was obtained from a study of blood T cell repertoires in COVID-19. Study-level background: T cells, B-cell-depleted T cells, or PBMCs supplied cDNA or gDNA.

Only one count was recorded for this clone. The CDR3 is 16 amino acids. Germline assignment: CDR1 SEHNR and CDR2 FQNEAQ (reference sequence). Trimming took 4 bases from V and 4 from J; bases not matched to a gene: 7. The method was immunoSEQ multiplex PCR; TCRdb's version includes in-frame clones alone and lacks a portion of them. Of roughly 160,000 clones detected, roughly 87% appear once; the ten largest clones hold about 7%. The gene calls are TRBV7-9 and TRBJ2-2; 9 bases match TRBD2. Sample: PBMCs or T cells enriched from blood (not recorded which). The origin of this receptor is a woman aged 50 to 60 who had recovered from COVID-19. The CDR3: CASSYRTSAGTGELFF. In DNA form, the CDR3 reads TGTGCCAGCAGCTACCGGACTAGCGCGGGCACCGGGGAGCTGTTTTTT. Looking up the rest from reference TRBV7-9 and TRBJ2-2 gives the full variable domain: DTGVSQNPRHKITKRGQNVTFRCDPISEHNRLYWYRQTLGQGPEFLTYFQNEAQLEKSRLLSDRFSAERPKGSFSTLEIQRTEQGDSAMYLCASSYRTSAGTGELFFGEGSRLTVL.